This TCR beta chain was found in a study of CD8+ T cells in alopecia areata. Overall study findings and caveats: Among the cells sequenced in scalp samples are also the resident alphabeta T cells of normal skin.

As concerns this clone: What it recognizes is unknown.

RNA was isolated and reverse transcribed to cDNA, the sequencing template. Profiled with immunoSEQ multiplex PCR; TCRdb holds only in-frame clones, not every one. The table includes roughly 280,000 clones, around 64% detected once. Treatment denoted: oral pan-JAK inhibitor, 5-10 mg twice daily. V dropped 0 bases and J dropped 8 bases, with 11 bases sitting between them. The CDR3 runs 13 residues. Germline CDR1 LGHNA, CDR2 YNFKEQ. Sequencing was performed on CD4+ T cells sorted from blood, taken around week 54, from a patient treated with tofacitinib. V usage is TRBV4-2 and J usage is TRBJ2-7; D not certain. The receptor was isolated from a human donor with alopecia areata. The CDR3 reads CASSQDITGKQYF. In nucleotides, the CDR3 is TGTGCCAGCAGCCAAGATATTACCGGCAAGCAGTACTTC.